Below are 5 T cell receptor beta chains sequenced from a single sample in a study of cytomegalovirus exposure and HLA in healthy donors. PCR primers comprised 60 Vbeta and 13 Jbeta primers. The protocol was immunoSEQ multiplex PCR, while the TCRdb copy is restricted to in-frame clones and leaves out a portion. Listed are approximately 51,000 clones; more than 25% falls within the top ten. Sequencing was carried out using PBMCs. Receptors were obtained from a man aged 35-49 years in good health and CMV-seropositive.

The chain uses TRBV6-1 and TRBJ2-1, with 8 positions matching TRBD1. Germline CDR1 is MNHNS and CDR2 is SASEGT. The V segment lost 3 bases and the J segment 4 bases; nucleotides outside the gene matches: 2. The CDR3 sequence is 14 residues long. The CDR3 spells CASSERTGYNEQFF. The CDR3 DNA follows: TGTGCCAGCAGTGAGCGGACAGGGTACAATGAGCAGTTCTTC.

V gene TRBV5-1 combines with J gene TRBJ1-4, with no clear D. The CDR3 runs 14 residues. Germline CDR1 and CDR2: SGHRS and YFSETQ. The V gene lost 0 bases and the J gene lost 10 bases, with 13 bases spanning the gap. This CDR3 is CASSLDGEGGKLFF. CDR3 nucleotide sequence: TGCGCCAGCAGCTTGGATGGGGAAGGAGGAAAACTGTTTTTT.

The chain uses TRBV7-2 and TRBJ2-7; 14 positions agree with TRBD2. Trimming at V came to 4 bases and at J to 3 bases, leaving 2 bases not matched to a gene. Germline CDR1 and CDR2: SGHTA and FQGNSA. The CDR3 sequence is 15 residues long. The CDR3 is CASSYGTSGGYEQYF. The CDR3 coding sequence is TGTGCCAGCAGCTACGGGACTAGCGGGGGCTACGAGCAGTACTTC. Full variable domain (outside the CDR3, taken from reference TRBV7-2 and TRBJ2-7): GAGVSQSPSNKVTEKGKDVELRCDPISGHTALYWYRQSLGQGLEFLIYFQGNSAPDKSGLPSDRFSAERTGGSVSTLTIQRTQQEDSAVYLCASSYGTSGGYEQYFGPGTRLTVT.

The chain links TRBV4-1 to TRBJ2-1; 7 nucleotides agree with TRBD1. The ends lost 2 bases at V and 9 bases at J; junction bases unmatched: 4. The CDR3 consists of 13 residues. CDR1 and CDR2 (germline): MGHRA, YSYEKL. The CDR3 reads CASSQSTGVEQFF. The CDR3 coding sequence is TGCGCCAGCAGCCAATCCACAGGGGTTGAGCAGTTCTTC.

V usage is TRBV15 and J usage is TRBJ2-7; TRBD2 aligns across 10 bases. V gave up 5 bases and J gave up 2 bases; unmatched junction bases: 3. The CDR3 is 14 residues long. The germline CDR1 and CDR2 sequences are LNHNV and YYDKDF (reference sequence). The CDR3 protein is CATSVLAGAYEQYF. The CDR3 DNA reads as TGTGCCACCAGCGTTCTAGCGGGAGCCTACGAGCAGTACTTC.